These 22 T cell receptor beta chains originate from one sample sequenced in a study of post-analysis software for immune sequencing data. The antigens of these receptors remain unknown. TCR beta cDNA libraries had unique molecular identifiers. TCRdb ran MiXCR on the PCR reads and lists one entry per CDR3 protein. In the table there are hundreds of thousands of distinct CDR3 sequences, around 60% of which are singletons. Study findings and constraints: Patients carried 4 or 5 TRBV segments more frequently than controls did, and TRBV5-6, TRBV5-1 and TRBV20-1 were among them.

Sequencing used blood. The receptor set was obtained from a girl aged 2 to 9 with multiple sclerosis.

This chain joins TRBV20-1 and TRBJ1-5; 9 positions agree with TRBD1. CDR1 DFQATT and CDR2 SNEGSKA come from the germline V gene (reference sequence). The V segment lost 5 bases and the J segment 6 bases; nucleotides outside the gene matches: 5. This CDR3 region has 13 residues. The CDR3 loop reads CSALGGQGQPQHF. The CDR3 coding sequence is TGCAGTGCTTTAGGGGGACAGGGTCAGCCCCAGCATTTT.

This CDR3 reads CASGRTVSDYGYTF. CDR3 sequence (DNA): TGCGCCAGCGGTCGGACAGTGAGCGACTATGGCTACACCTTC. V is TRBV10-2 and J is TRBJ1-2; maybe TRBD1 (6 bases). Germline CDR1 reads WSHSY; CDR2 reads SAAADI. V lost 8 bases and J lost 3, with 16 bases in between. This CDR3 has 14 amino acids.

The chain links TRBV5-1 to TRBJ2-6, with D possibly TRBD1 on 6 matching bases. The CDR3 runs to 17 residues. V lost 0 bases, J lost 0 bases, and 10 bases lay in between. The germline V gene encodes CDR1 SGHRS and CDR2 YFSETQ. CDR3 nucleotide sequence: TGCGCCAGCAGCTTGGCCACAGGGACCTCTGGGGCCAACGTCCTGACTTTC. Encoded protein: CASSLATGTSGANVLTF. Full variable domain (outside the CDR3, taken from reference TRBV5-1 and TRBJ2-6): KAGVTQTPRYLIKTRGQQVTLSCSPISGHRSVSWYQQTPGQGLQFLFEYFSETQRNKGNFPGRFSGRQFSNSRSEMNVSTLELGDSALYLCASSLATGTSGANVLTFGAGSRLTVL.

This clonotype was detected only a few times. V usage is TRBV5-1 and J usage is TRBJ2-1; D remains unclear. The germline V gene has CDR1 SGHRS and CDR2 YFSETQ. Trimming stripped 2 bases from V and 3 bases from J, with 15 bases between. The CDR3 totals 16 residues. The CDR3 DNA reads as TGCGCCAGCAGCTTTAAGGGAAGAAGTTTCTACAATGAGCAGTTCTTC. This codes for CASSFKGRSFYNEQFF.

Ten or more counts support this clonotype. The chain is built from TRBV15 and TRBJ2-5, with D maybe TRBD2 (5 bases). The V end lost 6 bases, the J end lost 4 bases, and 9 bases lay between the germline ends. The V gene's germline CDR1 is LNHNV and CDR2 YYDKDF (reference sequence). This CDR3 is built from 12 residues. DNA of the CDR3: TGTGCCACCAGGGCGGACTCAGAGACCCAGTACTTC. Translating gives CATRADSETQYF.

This clonotype was observed a few times. The V gene is TRBV20-1, the J gene TRBJ2-1; D possibly corresponds to TRBD2 (6 bases). The CDR3 runs to 14 residues. Germline CDR1 DFQATT, CDR2 SNEGSKA (reference sequence). V lost 3 bases to trimming and J lost 0 bases, with 9 bases between them. Here the CDR3 DNA reads TGCAGTGCTAGTGACGGGGGCTCCTACAATGAGCAGTTCTTC. Amino acid sequence: CSASDGGSYNEQFF.

The sample holds a few counts of this clonotype. The V call is TRBV5-1, the J call TRBJ1-2; D possibly corresponds to TRBD1 (5 bases). V lost 5 bases to trimming and J lost 8 bases, with 22 bases between them. CDR1 is SGHRS, CDR2 YFSETQ, per germline. The CDR3 consists of 15 residues. CDR3 sequence: CASRGDSDSLLGYTF. For the CDR3, the DNA is TGCGCCAGCAGGGGAGACAGCGATAGCCTATTGGGCTACACCTTC. Full variable domain (outside the CDR3, taken from reference TRBV5-1 and TRBJ1-2): KAGVTQTPRYLIKTRGQQVTLSCSPISGHRSVSWYQQTPGQGLQFLFEYFSETQRNKGNFPGRFSGRQFSNSRSEMNVSTLELGDSALYLCASRGDSDSLLGYTFGSGTRLTVV.

This clonotype appeared once. The chain uses TRBV7-9 and TRBJ2-3, with D possibly TRBD2 on 6 matching bases. CDR3 length: 13 amino acids. The germline V and J ends were trimmed by 5 bases and 3 bases, with 9 bases remaining between them. The germline V gene encodes CDR1 SEHNR and CDR2 FQNEAQ (reference sequence). The chain's CDR3 is CASSRLVTDTQYF. The CDR3 nucleotides are TGTGCCAGCAGCAGACTAGTGACAGATACGCAGTATTTT.

This clonotype showed up just a few times. The chain is built from TRBV12-3 or TRBV12-4 and TRBJ2-1; 10 nucleotides align to TRBD1. This CDR3 is 18 amino acids long. V gave up 1 base and J gave up 6 bases; unmatched junction bases: 12. The CDR3, as DNA: TGTGCCAGCAGTTTAGGTGCAACGGGACAGGGGAATCCCAATGAGCAGTTCTTC. This translates into CASSLGATGQGNPNEQFF.

CDR3 DNA sequence: TGCAGCGTTAAGGTTAGCGGGATCCATACTAAGCAGTTCTTC. This sequence encodes CSVKVSGIHTKQFF. The chain carries TRBV29-1 and TRBJ2-1; 8 nucleotides match TRBD2. This CDR3 region has 14 residues. Unmatched junction bases numbered 14, after V lost 5 bases and J lost 11 bases. From germline, CDR1 is SQVTM and CDR2 ANQGSEA.

The chain couples TRBV30 to TRBJ2-1; D gene ambiguous. Germline V lookup: CDR1 GTSNPN, CDR2 SVGIG (reference sequence). The CDR3 spans 10 residues. The ends were cut back, 7 bases at V and 7 bases at J, with 8 bases in the middle. CDR3 amino acids: CAFQSNEQFF. CDR3 nucleotides: TGTGCCTTCCAAAGTAATGAGCAGTTCTTC.

The gene calls are TRBV12-3 or TRBV12-4 and TRBJ2-5, with TRBD2 identical over 11 bases. The CDR3 spans 15 residues. Trimming took 6 bases from V and 4 from J; bases not matched to a gene: 7. CDR3 residues: CASSGSGGAPETQYF. The CDR3 region has the DNA TGTGCCAGCAGCGGTAGCGGGGGGGCACCAGAGACCCAGTACTTC.

This clonotype was recorded only once. This chain uses TRBV7-9 with TRBJ1-2, with D possibly matching TRBD1 (5 bases). The germline gives CDR1 SEHNR, CDR2 FQNEAQ (reference sequence). Trimming removed 5 bases at V and 3 bases at J, with 13 bases between. There are 14 residues in the CDR3. CDR3 protein: CASSLLRGDYGYTF. The CDR3 nucleotides read TGTGCCAGCAGCCTCCTAAGGGGTGACTATGGCTACACCTTC.

The chain joins TRBV20-1 to TRBJ1-5; D is undetermined. This CDR3 contains 12 residues. In germline, CDR1 is DFQATT, CDR2 SNEGSKA (reference sequence). V was shortened by 7 bases and J by 0 bases, with 7 bases between the two germline ends. The CDR3 here is CSGGISNQPQHF. CDR3 DNA: TGCAGTGGAGGGATTAGCAATCAGCCCCAGCATTTT.

The chain is built from TRBV6-2 or TRBV6-3 and TRBJ2-2; no definite D call. The germline CDR1 and CDR2 sequences are MNHEY and SVGEGT. The germline V and J ends were trimmed by 2 bases and 6 bases, with 13 bases remaining between them. The CDR3 consists of 15 residues. The CDR3 reads CASSYIRMGSGELFF. The CDR3 nucleotides read TGTGCCAGCAGTTACATCCGCATGGGCTCCGGGGAGCTGTTTTTT.

V usage is TRBV7-2 and J usage is TRBJ2-5, with a weak D call TRBD2 (5 bases). V dropped 1 base and J dropped 11 bases, with 17 bases sitting between them. Germline V gene data show CDR1 as SGHTA and CDR2 as FQGNSA. The CDR3 is 14 residues long. As DNA, the CDR3 is TGTGCCAGCAGCTTAGGGTCCGTTCCGTGGGAGCAGTACTTC. This sequence encodes CASSLGSVPWEQYF.

The chain is built from TRBV6-1 and TRBJ2-1, with D perhaps TRBD2 (5 bases). V was pared by 5 bases and J by 0 bases, with 17 bases between. This CDR3 is 17 amino acids long. In germline, CDR1 is MNHNS, CDR2 SASEGT. In DNA form, the CDR3 reads TGTGCCAGCAGTCATAACAAAGGGAGCTTCTCCTACAATGAGCAGTTCTTC. This gives the protein CASSHNKGSFSYNEQFF.

This chain joins TRBV6-2 or TRBV6-3 and TRBJ1-2; D is unresolved. The V end was cut by 3 bases, the J end by 4 bases, with 12 bases between. Germline CDR1 and CDR2: MNHEY and SVGEGT. The length of the CDR3 is 14 residues. The CDR3 loop reads CASSYQALIYGYTF. CDR3 nucleotides: TGTGCCAGCAGTTATCAGGCTTTGATCTATGGCTACACCTTC.

This clonotype has only a few counts. The chain couples TRBV27 to TRBJ1-2; D is unresolved. The CDR3 consists of 13 residues. The V end was cut by 0 bases, the J end by 8 bases, with 10 bases between. The germline V gene encodes CDR1 MNHEY and CDR2 SMNVEV (reference sequence). This chain's CDR3 is CASSLSPRRGYTF. The CDR3 DNA reads TGTGCCAGCAGTTTATCGCCGAGACGGGGCTACACCTTC.

The rearrangement joins TRBV11-3 to TRBJ2-1, with 12 positions matching TRBD2. V shed 4 bases, J shed 8 bases, and the junction held 9 bases outside the gene matches. The germline V gene encodes CDR1 SGHNT and CDR2 YENEEA. The CDR3 consists of 16 residues. In DNA, the CDR3 is TGTGCCAGCAGCTCCCCCAGACTAGCGGGGGCTCATGAGCAGTTCTTC. Translation gives CASSSPRLAGAHEQFF.

This chain links TRBV28 with TRBJ2-1; either TRBD1 or TRBD2 may supply D (6 bases each). This CDR3 comprises 15 residues. Germline V gives CDR1 MDHEN, CDR2 SYDVKM. V lost 2 bases, J lost 5 bases, and 13 bases lay in between. The CDR3 DNA reads TGTGCCAGCAGTTTAAGACAGGAGGGGAACAATGAGCAGTTCTTC. It yields the protein CASSLRQEGNNEQFF.

The rearrangement links TRBV6-2 or TRBV6-3 to TRBJ1-5, with D hard to call. Deletions cut 8 bases from V and 0 bases from J, with 8 bases between. Germline V CDR1 and CDR2: MNHEY, SVGEGT. The CDR3 runs 13 residues. CDR3 loop: CASCGYSNQPQHF. For the CDR3, the DNA is TGTGCCAGCTGCGGTTATAGCAATCAGCCCCAGCATTTT.